This entry features one T cell receptor beta chain sequence. What it binds is unknown. This sample is drawn from a study of early stage breast cancer tumors. Background on the study: Most invasive tumors, twelve of 16, were ER+/PR+/HER2-.

Study-level points and caveats: In about 85% of the 16 patients, blood comparison separated tumor from normal breast. Tumors had roughly 2.5-fold higher T cell density and higher clonality than adjacent normal breast tissue.

The CDR3 totals 15 residues. Trimming removed 6 bases from V and 2 bases from J, with 11 bases in between. Germline loops: CDR1 SNHLY, CDR2 FYNNEI. Sequencing used immunoSEQ multiplex PCR; TCRdb keeps in-frame clones, though not all of them. The repertoire holds about 72,000 clones, 79% seen once, with 3.5% in the top ten. The receptor's source is a person in their sixties or seventies with breast cancer. The chain combines TRBV2 with TRBJ2-6; D might be TRBD1 (5 bases). The specimen was blood. The DNA for the CDR3 is TGTGCCAGCAGCTTTGACAGCGCTGGGGCCAACGTCCTGACTTTC. Its protein is CASSFDSAGANVLTF.